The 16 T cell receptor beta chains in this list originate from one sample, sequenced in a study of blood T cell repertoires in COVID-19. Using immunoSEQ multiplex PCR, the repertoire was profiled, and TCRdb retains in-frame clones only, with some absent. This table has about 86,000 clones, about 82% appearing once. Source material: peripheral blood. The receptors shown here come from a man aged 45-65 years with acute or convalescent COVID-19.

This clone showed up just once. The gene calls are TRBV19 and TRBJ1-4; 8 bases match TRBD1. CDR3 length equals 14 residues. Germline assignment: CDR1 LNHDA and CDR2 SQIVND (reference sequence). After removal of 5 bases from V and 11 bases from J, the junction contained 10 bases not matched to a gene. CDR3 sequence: CASSAGQGKGKLFF. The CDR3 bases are TGTGCCAGTAGTGCTGGACAGGGTAAAGGTAAACTGTTTTTT.

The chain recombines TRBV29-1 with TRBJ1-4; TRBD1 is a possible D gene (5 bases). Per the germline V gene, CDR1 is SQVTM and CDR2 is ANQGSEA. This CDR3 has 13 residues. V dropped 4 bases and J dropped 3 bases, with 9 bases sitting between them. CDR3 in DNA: TGCAGCGTTGGGGCAGGGCCTAATGAAAAACTGTTTTTT. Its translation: CSVGAGPNEKLFF.

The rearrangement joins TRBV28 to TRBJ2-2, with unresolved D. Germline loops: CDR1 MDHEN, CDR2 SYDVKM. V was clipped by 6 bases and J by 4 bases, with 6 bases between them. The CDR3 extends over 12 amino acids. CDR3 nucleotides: TGTGCCAGCAGACCCAGCACCGGGGAGCTGTTTTTT. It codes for CASRPSTGELFF.

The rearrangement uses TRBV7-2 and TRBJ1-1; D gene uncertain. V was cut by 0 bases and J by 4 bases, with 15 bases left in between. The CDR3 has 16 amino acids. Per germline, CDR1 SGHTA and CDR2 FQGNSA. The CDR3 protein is CASSLAPVGVVTEAFF. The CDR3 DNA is TGTGCCAGCAGCTTAGCCCCCGTCGGGGTGGTCACTGAAGCTTTCTTT.

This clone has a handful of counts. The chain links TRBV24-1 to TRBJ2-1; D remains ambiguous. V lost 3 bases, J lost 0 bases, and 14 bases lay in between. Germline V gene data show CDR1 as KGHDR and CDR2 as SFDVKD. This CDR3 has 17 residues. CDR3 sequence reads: CATSDAPRTRSYNEQFF. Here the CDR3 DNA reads TGTGCCACCAGTGATGCTCCTAGAACCCGCTCCTACAATGAGCAGTTCTTC.

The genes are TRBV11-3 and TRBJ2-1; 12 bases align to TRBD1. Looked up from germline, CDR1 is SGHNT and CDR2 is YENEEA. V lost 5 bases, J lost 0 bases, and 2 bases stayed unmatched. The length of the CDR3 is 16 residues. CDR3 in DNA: TGTGCCAGCAGCCCGGGACAGGGGGCCTCCTACAATGAGCAGTTCTTC. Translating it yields CASSPGQGASYNEQFF.

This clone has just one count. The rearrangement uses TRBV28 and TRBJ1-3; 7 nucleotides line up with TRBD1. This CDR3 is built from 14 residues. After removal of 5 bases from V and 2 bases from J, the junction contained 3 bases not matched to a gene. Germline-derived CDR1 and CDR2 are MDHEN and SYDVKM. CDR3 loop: CASSLGTAGNTIYF. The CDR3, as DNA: TGTGCCAGCAGTCTGGGGACAGCTGGAAACACCATATATTTT.

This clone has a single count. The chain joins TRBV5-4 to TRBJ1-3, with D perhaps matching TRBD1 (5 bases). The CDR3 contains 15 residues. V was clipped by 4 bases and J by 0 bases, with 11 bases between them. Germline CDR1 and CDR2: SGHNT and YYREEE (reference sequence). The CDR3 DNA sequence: TGTGCCAGCAGCACGGACATCAGCTCTGGAAACACCATATATTTT. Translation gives CASSTDISSGNTIYF. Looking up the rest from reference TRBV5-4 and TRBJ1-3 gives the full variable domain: ETGVTQSPTHLIKTRGQQVTLRCSSQSGHNTVSWYQQALGQGPQFIFQYYREEENGRGNFPPRFSGLQFPNYSSELNVNALELDDSALYLCASSTDISSGNTIYFGEGSWLTVV.

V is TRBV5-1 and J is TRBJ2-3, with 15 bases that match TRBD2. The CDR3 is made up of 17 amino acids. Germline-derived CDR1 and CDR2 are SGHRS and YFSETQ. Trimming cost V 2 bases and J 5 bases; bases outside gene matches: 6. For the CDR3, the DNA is TGCGCCAGCAGCTTCACCTGGACTAGCGGGGGGGGAGATACGCAGTATTTT. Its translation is CASSFTWTSGGGDTQYF.

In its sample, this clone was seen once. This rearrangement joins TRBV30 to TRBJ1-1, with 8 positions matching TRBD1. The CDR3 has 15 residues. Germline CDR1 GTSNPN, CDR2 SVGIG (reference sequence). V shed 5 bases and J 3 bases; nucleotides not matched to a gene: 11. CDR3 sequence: CAWGRQGARDTEAFF. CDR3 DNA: TGTGCCTGGGGACGTCAGGGGGCAAGGGACACTGAAGCTTTCTTT.

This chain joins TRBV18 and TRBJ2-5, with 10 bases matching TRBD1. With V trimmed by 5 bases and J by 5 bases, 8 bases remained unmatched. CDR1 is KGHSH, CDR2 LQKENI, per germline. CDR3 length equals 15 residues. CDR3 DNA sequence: TGTGCCAGCTCATCTCGACAGGGGGCTGAGGAGACCCAGTACTTC. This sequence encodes CASSSRQGAEETQYF.

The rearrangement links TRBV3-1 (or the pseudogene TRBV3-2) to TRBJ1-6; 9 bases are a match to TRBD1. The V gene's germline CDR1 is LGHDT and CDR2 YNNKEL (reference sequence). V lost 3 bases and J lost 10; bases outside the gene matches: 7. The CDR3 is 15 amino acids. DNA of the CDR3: TGTGCCAGCAGCCACCCGGGACAGGGCAACTCACCCCTCCACTTT. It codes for CASSHPGQGNSPLHF.

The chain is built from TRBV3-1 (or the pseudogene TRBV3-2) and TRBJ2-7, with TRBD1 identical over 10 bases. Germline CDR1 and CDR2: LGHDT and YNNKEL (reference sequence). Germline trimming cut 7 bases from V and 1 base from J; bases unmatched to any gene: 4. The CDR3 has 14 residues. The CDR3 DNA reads TGTGCCAGCACGACAGGGGGCTCATCCTACGAGCAGTACTTC. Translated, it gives CASTTGGSSYEQYF.

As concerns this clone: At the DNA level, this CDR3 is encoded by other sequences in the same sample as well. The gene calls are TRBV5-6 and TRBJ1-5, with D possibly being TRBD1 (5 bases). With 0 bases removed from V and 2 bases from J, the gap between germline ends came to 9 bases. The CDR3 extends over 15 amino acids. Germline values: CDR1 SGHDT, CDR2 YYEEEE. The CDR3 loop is CASSLGGLGNQPQHF. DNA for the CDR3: TGTGCCAGCAGCTTGGGGGGACTAGGCAATCAGCCCCAGCATTTT. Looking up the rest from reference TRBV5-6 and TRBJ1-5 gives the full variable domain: DAGVTQSPTHLIKTRGQQVTLRCSPKSGHDTVSWYQQALGQGPQFIFQYYEEEERQRGNFPDRFSGHQFPNYSSELNVNALLLGDSALYLCASSLGGLGNQPQHFGDGTRLSIL.

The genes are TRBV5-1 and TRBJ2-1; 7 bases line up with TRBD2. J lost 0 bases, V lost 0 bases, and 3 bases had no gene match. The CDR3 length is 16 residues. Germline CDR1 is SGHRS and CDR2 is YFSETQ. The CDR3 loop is CASSLAGGSSYNEQFF. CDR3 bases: TGCGCCAGCAGCTTGGCCGGCGGGAGCTCCTACAATGAGCAGTTCTTC.

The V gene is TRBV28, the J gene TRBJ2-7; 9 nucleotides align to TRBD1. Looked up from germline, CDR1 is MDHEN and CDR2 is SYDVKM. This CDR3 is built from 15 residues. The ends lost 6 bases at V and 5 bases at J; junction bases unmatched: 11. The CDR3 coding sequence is TGTGCCAGCAGCCTGTCCGACAGGGGGTTAAACGAGCAGTACTTC. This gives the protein CASSLSDRGLNEQYF. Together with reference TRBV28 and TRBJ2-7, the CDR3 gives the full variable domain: DVKVTQSSRYLVKRTGEKVFLECVQDMDHENMFWYRQDPGLGLRLIYFSYDVKMKEKGDIPEGYSVSREKKERFSLILESASTNQTSMYLCASSLSDRGLNEQYFGPGTRLTVT.